Listed here is a single T cell receptor beta chain. The sample belongs to a study of blood T cell repertoires in COVID-19. Across the whole study: The United States, Italy and Spain supplied acute and convalescent COVID-19 samples. PBMCs, B-cell-depleted T cells, or T cells provided the cDNA or gDNA that made up the material.

TCRdb's table, derived via immunoSEQ multiplex PCR, lists solely in-frame clones and lacks some. The sample records 450,000 or so clones, about nine tenths being singletons. CDR1 MNHEY and CDR2 SVGEGT come from the germline V gene. V lost 2 bases to trimming and J lost 0 bases; unmatched junction nucleotides: 9. The CDR3 loop spans 17 amino acids. The rearrangement links TRBV6-2 or TRBV6-3 to TRBJ1-1; 7 bases agree with TRBD1. Sequencing used peripheral blood. This TCR came from a woman between 40 and 50 years old with COVID-19, enrolled during active disease. The CDR3 sequence: CASSYGVDRPLNTEAFF. CDR3 DNA sequence: TGTGCCAGCAGTTACGGAGTGGACAGGCCCCTGAACACTGAAGCTTTCTTT.